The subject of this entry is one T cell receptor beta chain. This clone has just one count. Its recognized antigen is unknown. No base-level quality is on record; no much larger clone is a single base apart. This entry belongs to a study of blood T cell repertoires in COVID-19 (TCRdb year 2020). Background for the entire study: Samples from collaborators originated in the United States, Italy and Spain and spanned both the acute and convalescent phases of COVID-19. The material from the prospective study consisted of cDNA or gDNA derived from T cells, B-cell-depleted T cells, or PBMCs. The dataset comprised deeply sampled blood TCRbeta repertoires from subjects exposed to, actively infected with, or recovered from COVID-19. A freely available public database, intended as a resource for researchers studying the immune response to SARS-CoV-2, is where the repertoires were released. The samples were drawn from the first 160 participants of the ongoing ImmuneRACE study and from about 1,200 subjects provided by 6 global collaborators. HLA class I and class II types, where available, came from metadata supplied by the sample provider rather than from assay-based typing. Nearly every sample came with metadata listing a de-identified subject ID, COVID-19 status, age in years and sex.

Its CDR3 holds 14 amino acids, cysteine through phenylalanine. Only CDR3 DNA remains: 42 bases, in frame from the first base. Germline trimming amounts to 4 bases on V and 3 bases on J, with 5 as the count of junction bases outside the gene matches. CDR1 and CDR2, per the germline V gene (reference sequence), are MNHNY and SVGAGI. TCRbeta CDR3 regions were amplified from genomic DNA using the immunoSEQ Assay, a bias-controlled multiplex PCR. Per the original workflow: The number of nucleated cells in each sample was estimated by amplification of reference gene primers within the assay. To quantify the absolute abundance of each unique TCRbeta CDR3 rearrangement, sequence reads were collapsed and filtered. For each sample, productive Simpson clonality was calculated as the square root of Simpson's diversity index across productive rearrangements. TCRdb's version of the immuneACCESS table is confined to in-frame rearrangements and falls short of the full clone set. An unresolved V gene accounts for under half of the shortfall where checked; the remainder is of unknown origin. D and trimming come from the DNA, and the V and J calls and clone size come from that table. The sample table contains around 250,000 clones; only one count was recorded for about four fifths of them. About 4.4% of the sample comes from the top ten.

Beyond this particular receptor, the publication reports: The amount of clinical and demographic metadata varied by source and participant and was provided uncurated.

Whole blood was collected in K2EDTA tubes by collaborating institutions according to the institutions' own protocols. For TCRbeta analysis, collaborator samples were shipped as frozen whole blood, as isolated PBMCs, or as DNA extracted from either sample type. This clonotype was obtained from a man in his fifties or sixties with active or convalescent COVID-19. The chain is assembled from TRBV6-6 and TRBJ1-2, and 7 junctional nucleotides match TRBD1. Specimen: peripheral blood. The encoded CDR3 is CASSSLTGDYGYTF. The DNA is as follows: TGTGCCAGCAGTTCCCTTACAGGGGACTATGGCTACACCTTC.